The rows below give T cell receptor beta chains drawn from one sample of a study of blood T cell repertoires in COVID-19. Repertoires were generated with immunoSEQ multiplex PCR, while TCRdb's copy carries only in-frame clones and drops some. Of over 200,000 clones in the sample, more than 75% were seen once. The sequenced sample was peripheral blood. The receptors stem from a man aged 35 to 55 with active or convalescent COVID-19. Each CDR3 is given with its conserved first and last residue. Fields, in order: CDR3 DNA, CDR3 protein, D gene, V gene, J gene, clone size. A D gene is named only where the DNA matches it firmly. Not every row has a clone size; where given, it reads once, few, many or a size class.

TGCAGCGTTGTGACAGGGCCCATGGTTGACACTGAAGCTTTCTTT	CSVVTGPMVDTEAFF	TRBD1	TRBV29-1	TRBJ1-1	.
TGTGCCAGCAGCCAAGCAGACAGGGAAAGGGCTGAAGCTTTCTTT	CASSQADRERAEAFF	TRBD1	TRBV3-1/TRBV3-2	TRBJ1-1	.
TGTGCCAGCAGCTTGTCCCCTAGCGGGAGCTACGAGCAGTACTTC	CASSLSPSGSYEQYF	TRBD2	TRBV11-2	TRBJ2-7	.
TGTGCCAGCAGTTTATCCAGCGGTGACAATGAGCAGTTCTTC	CASSLSSGDNEQFF	.	TRBV27	TRBJ2-1	.
TGTGCCAGCAGCTTGGGGGCTAGCGGGTACCAAGAGACCCAGTACTTC	CASSLGASGYQETQYF	TRBD2	TRBV5-4	TRBJ2-5	.
TGTGCCAGCAGCCAGCCGGGTATCCAAGAGACCCAGTACTTC	CASSQPGIQETQYF	.	TRBV13	TRBJ2-5	.
TGTGCCAGCAGTGAATACCGTCGGGCAGGGGATGAAAAACTGTTTTTT	CASSEYRRAGDEKLFF	.	TRBV25-1	TRBJ1-4	.
TGCAGCGTTGGATATGGACAGGGGGCCCAGCATTTT	CSVGYGQGAQHF	TRBD1	TRBV29-1	TRBJ1-5	.
TGTGCCAGCAGCCCGGTCCGCGGGGATGAAAAACTGTTTTTT	CASSPVRGDEKLFF	.	TRBV11-2	TRBJ1-4	.
TGTGCCAGCACCGGAGGGACCGAGGCTAATGAAAAACTGTTTTTT	CASTGGTEANEKLFF	.	TRBV2	TRBJ1-4	.
TGTGCCAGCAGTTCTGAGTACCCGATGAACACTGAAGCTTTCTTT	CASSSEYPMNTEAFF	.	TRBV6-5	TRBJ1-1	.
TGTGCCACCAGCCATGACCTAAACGCGGCGCAGTACTTC	CATSHDLNAAQYF	.	TRBV15	TRBJ2-7	.
TGTGCCAGCATATCAAGGGGGGGGATATACAATGAGCAGTTCTTC	CASISRGGIYNEQFF	.	TRBV27	TRBJ2-1	once
TGTGCCAGCTCAAGCGTCCCGGGACAGGGGACGGGCAATCAGCCCCAGCATTTT	CASSSVPGQGTGNQPQHF	TRBD1	TRBV18	TRBJ1-5	.
TGTGCCAGCAGTGCCGCCGGGACAGGGATCCCTCTCGTCCATGGCTACACCTTC	CASSAAGTGIPLVHGYTF	TRBD1	TRBV6-1	TRBJ1-2	.
TGTGCCAGCAGTTATTTACAGGGGGCCGACTCACCCCTCCACTTT	CASSYLQGADSPLHF	TRBD1	TRBV6-5	TRBJ1-6	.
TGTGCCAGCATCCGGGGGGGGCCTCCTTTGGCGGTAGAGACCCAGTACTTC	CASIRGGPPLAVETQYF	TRBD2	TRBV28	TRBJ2-5	.
TGTGCCAGCAGTCGCACAGGGCTTGTCGAGACCCAGTACTTC	CASSRTGLVETQYF	.	TRBV27	TRBJ2-5	once
TGTGCCAGCAGCCAAGACTTCAGCGAGCAGTACTTC	CASSQDFSEQYF	.	TRBV4-2	TRBJ2-7	once
TGTGCCAGCAGCTTATTTGGAGGGGGCCGCACAGATACGCAGTATTTT	CASSLFGGGRTDTQYF	.	TRBV7-2	TRBJ2-3	.
TGTGCCAGCAGTGATTCTTCGATTAGCGGGAGTAAAGCAGATACGCAGTATTTT	CASSDSSISGSKADTQYF	TRBD2	TRBV25-1	TRBJ2-3	.
TGCGCCAGCAGCGACCGGACAGCAACTAATGAAAAACTGTTTTTT	CASSDRTATNEKLFF	.	TRBV4-1	TRBJ1-4	.
TGTGCCAGCAGTGAAGCGTTGAGACTAGCGGGGGGGCCCAAAAACATTCAGTACTTC	CASSEALRLAGGPKNIQYF	TRBD2	TRBV2	TRBJ2-4	few
TGTGCCTGGGGCCCGGGACTAGCGGGAGGCACAGATACGCAGTATTTT	CAWGPGLAGGTDTQYF	TRBD2	TRBV30	TRBJ2-3	once
TGTGCCAGCAGCGTTCCGGCAGGGGAATACACCGGGGAGCTGTTTTTT	CASSVPAGEYTGELFF	.	TRBV9	TRBJ2-2	.
TGTGCCAGCAGTTCGGGACAGTTAAATAGCAATCAGCCCCAGCATTTT	CASSSGQLNSNQPQHF	TRBD1	TRBV28	TRBJ1-5	.
TGTGCCAGCAGTCAACAGGGAGTGAACACTGAAGCTTTCTTT	CASSQQGVNTEAFF	.	TRBV6-5	TRBJ1-1	.
TGTGCCAGCGGACCAGGGGACCGACGCAATTCACCCCTCCACTTT	CASGPGDRRNSPLHF	.	TRBV27	TRBJ1-6	few
TGCGCCAGCAGCCACAGGGAAGGGAACACTGAAGCTTTCTTT	CASSHREGNTEAFF	.	TRBV10-2	TRBJ1-1	.
TGTGCCAGCAGCCAAGATGGGGGGGCTAATGAAAAACTGTTTTTT	CASSQDGGANEKLFF	.	TRBV14	TRBJ1-4	.
TGTGCCAGTAAAATGGACAGGGGCACAGATACGCAGTATTTT	CASKMDRGTDTQYF	TRBD1	TRBV19	TRBJ2-3	.